This T cell receptor (beta chain) was identified during a study of T cell responses to AZD1222 COVID-19 vaccine. Study-level results: Only 5 to 7 individuals given AZD1222 were seropositive at baseline. Sampling captured repertoires only after the peak T cell response. A mostly white British donor set with more females was recruited, and clonal diversity was possibly underestimated.

Regarding this clone: Antigen unknown.

Looked up from germline, CDR1 is SGHNT and CDR2 is YYREEE (reference sequence). The CDR3 is 14 amino acids. The V segment lost 2 bases and the J segment 3 bases; nucleotides outside the gene matches: 5. Only in-frame clones appear in the TCRdb table, and some are missing; sequencing was by immunoSEQ multiplex PCR. Of over 100,000 clones in the sample, 70% to 90% were seen once. The sequencing here drew on peripheral blood, taken on day 0 of AZD1222 vaccination. The source of this sequence is an adult in good health. The chain is built from TRBV5-4 and TRBJ2-7; TRBD1 matches at 7 bases. The DNA of the CDR3 is TGTGCCAGCAGCTTCCCCGGGACAGTCTACGAGCAGTACTTC. Its translation: CASSFPGTVYEQYF.